The rows below give T cell receptor beta chains drawn from one sample of a study of a mutant IDH1 vaccine in newly diagnosed glioma. Their recognized antigens are unknown. The data were produced by immunoSEQ multiplex PCR, yet TCRdb's version contains in-frame clones alone and is incomplete. The table has approximately 21,000 clones, 89% seen once; the top ten hold around 6%. This specimen consisted of PBMCs, obtained from a glioma patient whose treatment included an IDH1 peptide vaccine. The source is a woman in her 40s with glioma. Both conserved end residues are trimmed from each CDR3. Each record gives: CDR3 length, V gene, CDR3 protein.

>12|TRBV29-1
SVGPRQGAYEQY
>12|TRBV10-3
AIGTTSGEETQY
>12|TRBV7-2
ASSLGGSGNTIY
>13|TRBV6-5
ASSAAWDSNQPQH
>13|TRBV6-9
ASSYKGRANYGYT
>13|TRBV6-5
ASSYFSGSSYEQY
>13|TRBV4-1
ASSQADVGNTEAF
>12|TRBV2
ASERRQGWDTQY
>13|TRBV2
ASSEGLAAYNEQF
>12|TRBV14
ASSRLINQETQY
>16|TRBV25-1
ASSWSWETGTGRRCAF
>14|TRBV4-1
ASSQWRQGGTGELF
>13|TRBV5-6
ASSLLGISYNEQF
>12|TRBV5-4
ASSTSGGGNTQY
>16|TRBV5-4
ASSFPRQGPSGANVLT
>13|TRBV7-2
ASSLSRTGGSEAF
>10|TRBV7-8
ASSLDSSPRY
>14|TRBV5-1
ASRSPGQANTGELF
>14|TRBV7-6
ASSPHAQGEDSPLH
>12|TRBV19
ASSIPGQGRGYT
>13|TRBV19
ASSIEPSGNSPLH
>13|TRBV6-5
ASSLSSGRTDTQY
>9|TRBV20-1
SAQGAYEQY
>13|TRBV7-2
ASSFGLAEQETQY
>12|TRBV2
ASIPRGADYGYT
>10|TRBV6-5
ASSYSGDTQY
>14|TRBV18
ASSPIRSATNEKLF
>13|TRBV10-3
AISESGQGYNEQF
>13|TRBV7-9
ASSSGTGETDTQY
>14|TRBV5-1
ASSLMVSSGVNEQF
>12|TRBV6-5
ASSQTGASYEQY
>13|TRBV10-3
AISEGKIMNTEAF
>17|TRBV18
ASSPQGKERGRGDSPLH
>11|TRBV4-3
ASSPGQGDGYT
>12|TRBV18
ASSPGQPPETQY
>11|TRBV7-8
ASSFKDGYEQY
>9|TRBV15
ATRDGYGYT
>10|TRBV28
ASTTGHEKLF
>13|TRBV14
ASKGRDRGFYEQY
>12|TRBV6-1
ASSVILSTGEQF
>12|TRBV7-9
ASSHRGAYNEQF
>14|TRBV4-1
ASSQEAGGLGYGYT
>10|TRBV5-6
ASSLEAGEQF
>13|TRBV5-1
ASSLSRPQSDGYT
>14|TRBV7-8
ASSLGRAGVSYEQY
>12|TRBV5-5
ASSLESGQETQY
>11|TRBV7-2
ASSWKENYGYT
>14|TRBV5-3
ARVRDRHDISYGYT
>13|TRBV14
ASSLGSLSGNTIY
>13|TRBV5-4
ASSFGGGAFDRAF
>13|TRBV7-2
ASSLVPGRNSPLH
>11|TRBV2
ASKMANTGELF
>11|TRBV29-1
SVPQQGNTEAF